This TCR beta chain is from a study of shared clonotypes between healthy human individuals. Across the whole study: For every donor, three CD4 naive, three CD4 memory, two CD8 naive and one CD8 memory plates were used. Study-wide results and limits: Sequencing depth was expected to influence donor clonotype sharing. Non-shared clonotypes had lower generation probabilities than clonotypes shared by all four sorted-subset donors.

CDR1 is SGHDN, CDR2 FVKESK, per germline. V was trimmed by 1 base and J by 5 bases, leaving 5 bases between them. The CDR3 is 12 residues long. About this clone: Antigen unknown. This CDR3 is also generated by other DNA sequences in the sample.

TCRdb's copy holds only in-frame clones and misses some; the assay was immunoSEQ multiplex PCR. The sample lists some 2.3 million clones, 80% to 95% occurring once. The specimen was naive CD4+ T cells from PBMCs. Subset of the sample: CD45RA+ positively selected. The J gene is TRBJ2-5, the V gene TRBV14; no reliable D call. The sequence came from a man younger than 35 in good health. Some clones in this sample may be carry-over from other donors' samples. The CDR3 nucleotides read TGTGCCAGCAGCCAAGTGTGGGAGACCCAGTACTTC. This sequence encodes CASSQVWETQYF.